This T cell receptor (beta chain) was observed in a study of cytomegalovirus exposure and HLA in healthy donors. The CDR3 contains 11 residues. Trimming removed 8 bases at V and 2 bases at J, with 7 bases between. The germline gives CDR1 MNHEY, CDR2 SVGAGI. This clone has just a few counts. The PCR employed 60 Vbeta primers together with 13 Jbeta primers. Method: immunoSEQ multiplex PCR; TCRdb's copy keeps in-frame clones and lacks some. The sample lists approximately 150,000 clones, roughly 80% occurring once. Sequencing was done on a sample of PBMCs. The sequence derives from a male donor in good health and CMV-seronegative. V and J are TRBV6-5 and TRBJ2-7; D not certain. CDR3 residues: CASGQAYEQYF. CDR3 DNA sequence: TGTGCCAGCGGTCAGGCCTACGAGCAGTACTTC.